The entry below describes one TCR beta chain. The data are from a study of control samples from healthy donors and cancer patients. TCRdb keeps only in-frame clones here, not all; method: immunoSEQ multiplex PCR. The sample contains about 110,000 clones, about nine tenths of which appear only once. V lost 8 bases to trimming and J lost 2 bases, with 4 bases between them. From germline, CDR1 is WSHSY and CDR2 SAAADI. CDR3 length: 11 amino acids. This clonotype originated in a human donor in good health. The donor label of this sample is uncertain. This chain joins TRBV10-2 and TRBJ2-1; no firm D call. Source material: blood. The CDR3 coding sequence is TGCGCCAGCGGACCCTACAATGAGCAGTTCTTC. This codes for CASGPYNEQFF.